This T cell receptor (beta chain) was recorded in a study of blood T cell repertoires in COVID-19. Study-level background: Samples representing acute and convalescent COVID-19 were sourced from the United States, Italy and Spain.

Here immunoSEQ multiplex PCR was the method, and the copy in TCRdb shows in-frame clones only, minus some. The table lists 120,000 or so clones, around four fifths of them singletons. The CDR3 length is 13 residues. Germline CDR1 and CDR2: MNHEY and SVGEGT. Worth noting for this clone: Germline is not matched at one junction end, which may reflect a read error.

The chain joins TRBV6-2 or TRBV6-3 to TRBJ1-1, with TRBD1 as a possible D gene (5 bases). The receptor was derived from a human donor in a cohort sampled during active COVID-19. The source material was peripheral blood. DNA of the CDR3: TGTGCCAGCAGCCGACGACAGAACCCTGAAGCTTTCTTT. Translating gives CASSRRQNPEAFF.